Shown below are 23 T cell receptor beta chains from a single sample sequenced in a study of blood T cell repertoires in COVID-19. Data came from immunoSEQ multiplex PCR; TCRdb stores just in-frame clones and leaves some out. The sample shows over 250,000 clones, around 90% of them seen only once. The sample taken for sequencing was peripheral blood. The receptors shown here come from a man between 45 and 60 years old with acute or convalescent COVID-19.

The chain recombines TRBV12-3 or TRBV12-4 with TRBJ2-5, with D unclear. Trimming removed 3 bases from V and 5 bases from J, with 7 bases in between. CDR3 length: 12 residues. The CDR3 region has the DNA TGTGCCAGCAGTTTCCCCCGGGAGACCCAGTACTTC. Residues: CASSFPRETQYF.

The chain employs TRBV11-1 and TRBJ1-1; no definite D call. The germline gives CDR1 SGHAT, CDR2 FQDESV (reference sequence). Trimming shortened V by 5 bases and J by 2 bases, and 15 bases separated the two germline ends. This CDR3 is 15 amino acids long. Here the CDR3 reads CASSLREVKNTEAFF. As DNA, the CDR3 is TGTGCCAGCAGCCTCCGGGAAGTCAAAAACACTGAAGCTTTCTTT. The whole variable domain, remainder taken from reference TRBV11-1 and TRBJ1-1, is EAEVAQSPRYKITEKSQAVAFWCDPISGHATLYWYRQILGQGPELLVQFQDESVVDDSQLPKDRFSAERLKGVDSTLKIQPAELGDSAMYLCASSLREVKNTEAFFGQGTRLTVV.

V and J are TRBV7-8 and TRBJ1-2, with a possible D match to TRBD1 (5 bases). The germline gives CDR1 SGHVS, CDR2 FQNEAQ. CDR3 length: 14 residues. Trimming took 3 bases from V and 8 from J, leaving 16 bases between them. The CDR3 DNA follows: TGTGCCAGCAGCTTTGGGGAGGGGTTTTGGGGCTACACCTTC. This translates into CASSFGEGFWGYTF.

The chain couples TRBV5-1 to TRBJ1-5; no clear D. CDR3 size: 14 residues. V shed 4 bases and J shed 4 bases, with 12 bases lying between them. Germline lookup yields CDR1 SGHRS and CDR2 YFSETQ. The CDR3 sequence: CASSIGAGNQPQHF. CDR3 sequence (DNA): TGCGCCAGCAGCATTGGAGCGGGTAATCAGCCCCAGCATTTT.

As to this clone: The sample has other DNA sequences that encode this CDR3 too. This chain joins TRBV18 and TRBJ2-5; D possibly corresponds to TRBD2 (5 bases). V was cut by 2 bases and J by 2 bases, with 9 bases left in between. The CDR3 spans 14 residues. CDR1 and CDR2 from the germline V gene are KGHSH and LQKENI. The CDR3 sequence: CASSPGTGQETQYF. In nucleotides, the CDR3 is TGTGCCAGCTCACCAGGCACGGGGCAAGAGACCCAGTACTTC.

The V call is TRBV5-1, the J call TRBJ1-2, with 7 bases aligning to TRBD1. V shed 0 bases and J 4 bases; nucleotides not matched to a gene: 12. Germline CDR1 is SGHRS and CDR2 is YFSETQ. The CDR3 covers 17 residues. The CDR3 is CASSLEYGTVPLYGYTF. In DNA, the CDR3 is TGCGCCAGCAGCTTGGAATACGGGACAGTTCCTCTCTATGGCTACACCTTC.

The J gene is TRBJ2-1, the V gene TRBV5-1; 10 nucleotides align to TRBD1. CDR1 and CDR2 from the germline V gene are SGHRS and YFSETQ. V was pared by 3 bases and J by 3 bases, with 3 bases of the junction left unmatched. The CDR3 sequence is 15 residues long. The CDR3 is CASSSGQGLYNEQFF. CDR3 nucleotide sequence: TGCGCCAGCAGCTCGGGACAGGGGCTCTACAATGAGCAGTTCTTC.

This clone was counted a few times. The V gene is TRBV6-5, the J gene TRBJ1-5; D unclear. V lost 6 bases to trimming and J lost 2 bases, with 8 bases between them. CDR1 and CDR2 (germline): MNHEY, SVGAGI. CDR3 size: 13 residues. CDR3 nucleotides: TGTGCCAGCAGACAGAAAGGCAATCAGCCCCAGCATTTT. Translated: CASRQKGNQPQHF.

This chain's CDR3 is CASSYISQAGNEQFF. The CDR3 DNA reads TGTGCCAGCAGTTATATCTCCCAGGCGGGCAATGAGCAGTTCTTC. The J gene is TRBJ2-1, the V gene TRBV6-5; D is perhaps TRBD2 (5 bases). Germline assignment: CDR1 MNHEY and CDR2 SVGAGI. V lost 3 bases, J lost 6 bases, and 15 bases lay in between. The CDR3 extends over 15 amino acids.

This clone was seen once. CDR3: CASSTDIYGYTF. As DNA, the CDR3 is TGTGCCAGTAGTACGGACATCTATGGCTACACCTTC. The chain couples TRBV19 to TRBJ1-2, with a possible D match to TRBD1 (5 bases). Deletions cut 4 bases from V and 4 bases from J, with 7 bases between. The CDR3 length is 12 residues. Germline V gene lookup returns CDR1 LNHDA and CDR2 SQIVND (reference sequence).

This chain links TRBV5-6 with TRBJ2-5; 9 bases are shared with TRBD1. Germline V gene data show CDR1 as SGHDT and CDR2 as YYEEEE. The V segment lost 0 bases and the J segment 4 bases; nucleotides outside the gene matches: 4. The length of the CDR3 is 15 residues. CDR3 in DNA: TGTGCCAGCAGCTTGGACAGGGGGCAAGTAGAGACCCAGTACTTC. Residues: CASSLDRGQVETQYF. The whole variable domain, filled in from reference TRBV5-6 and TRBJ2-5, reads DAGVTQSPTHLIKTRGQQVTLRCSPKSGHDTVSWYQQALGQGPQFIFQYYEEEERQRGNFPDRFSGHQFPNYSSELNVNALLLGDSALYLCASSLDRGQVETQYFGPGTRLLVL.

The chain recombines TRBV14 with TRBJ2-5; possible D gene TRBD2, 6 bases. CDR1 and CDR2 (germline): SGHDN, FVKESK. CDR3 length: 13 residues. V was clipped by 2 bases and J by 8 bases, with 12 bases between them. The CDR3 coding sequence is TGTGCCAGCAGCCAACTACAACTAGCTACCCAGTACTTC. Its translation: CASSQLQLATQYF.

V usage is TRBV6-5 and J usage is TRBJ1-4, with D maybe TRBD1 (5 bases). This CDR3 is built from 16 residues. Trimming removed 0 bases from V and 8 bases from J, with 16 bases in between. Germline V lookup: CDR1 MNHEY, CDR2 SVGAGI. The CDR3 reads CASSYSIGAPREKLFF. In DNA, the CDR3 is TGTGCCAGCAGTTACTCGATAGGGGCGCCGAGAGAAAAACTGTTTTTT.

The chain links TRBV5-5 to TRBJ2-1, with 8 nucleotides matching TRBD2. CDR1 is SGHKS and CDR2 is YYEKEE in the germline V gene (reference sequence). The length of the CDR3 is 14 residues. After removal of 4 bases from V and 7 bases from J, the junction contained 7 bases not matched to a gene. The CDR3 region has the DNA TGTGCCAGCAGCCCCCCCGGGACTAGGAATGAGCAGTTCTTC. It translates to CASSPPGTRNEQFF.

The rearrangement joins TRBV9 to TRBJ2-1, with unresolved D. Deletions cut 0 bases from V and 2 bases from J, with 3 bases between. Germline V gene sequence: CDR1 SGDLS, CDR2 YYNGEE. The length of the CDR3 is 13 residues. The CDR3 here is CASSVATYNEQFF. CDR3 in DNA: TGTGCCAGCAGCGTAGCCACCTACAATGAGCAGTTCTTC.

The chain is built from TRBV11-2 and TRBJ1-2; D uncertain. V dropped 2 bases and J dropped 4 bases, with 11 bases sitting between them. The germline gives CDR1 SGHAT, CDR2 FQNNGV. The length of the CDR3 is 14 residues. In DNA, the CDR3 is TGTGCCAGCAGCTTAAGTTCCTTGGCCTATGGCTACACCTTC. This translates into CASSLSSLAYGYTF.

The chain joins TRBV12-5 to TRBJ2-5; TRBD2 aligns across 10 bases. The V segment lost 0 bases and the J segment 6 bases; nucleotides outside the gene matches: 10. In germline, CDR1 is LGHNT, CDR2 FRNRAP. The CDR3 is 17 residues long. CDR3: CASGLVAASGGWKTQYF. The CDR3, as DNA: TGTGCTAGTGGTTTGGTAGCGGCTAGCGGGGGTTGGAAGACCCAGTACTTC. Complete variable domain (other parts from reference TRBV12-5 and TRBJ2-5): DARVTQTPRHKVTEMGQEVTMRCQPILGHNTVFWYRQTMMQGLELLAYFRNRAPLDDSGMPKDRFSAEMPDATLATLKIQPSEPRDSAVYFCASGLVAASGGWKTQYFGPGTRLLVL.

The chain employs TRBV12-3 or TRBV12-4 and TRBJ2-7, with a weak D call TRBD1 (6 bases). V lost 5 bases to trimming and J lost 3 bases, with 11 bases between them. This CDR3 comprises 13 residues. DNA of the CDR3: TGTGCCAGCAGTCCGGACAGACGCTACGAGCAGTACTTC. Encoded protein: CASSPDRRYEQYF.

As DNA, the CDR3 is TGTGCTAGTGGCCCGGGACAGAACTATGGCTACACCTTC. Protein: CASGPGQNYGYTF. The V call is TRBV12-5, the J call TRBJ1-2, with 7 nucleotides matching TRBD1. In germline, CDR1 is LGHNT, CDR2 FRNRAP. CDR3 length: 13 residues. Trimming at V came to 6 bases and at J to 2 bases, leaving 3 bases not matched to a gene.

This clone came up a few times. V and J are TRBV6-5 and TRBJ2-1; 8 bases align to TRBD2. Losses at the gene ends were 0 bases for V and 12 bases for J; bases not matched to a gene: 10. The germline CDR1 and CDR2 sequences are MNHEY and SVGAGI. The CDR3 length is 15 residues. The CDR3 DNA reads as TGTGCCAGCAGTTACTCGATACAGGGACTAGTCCCGCAGTTCTTC. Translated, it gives CASSYSIQGLVPQFF.

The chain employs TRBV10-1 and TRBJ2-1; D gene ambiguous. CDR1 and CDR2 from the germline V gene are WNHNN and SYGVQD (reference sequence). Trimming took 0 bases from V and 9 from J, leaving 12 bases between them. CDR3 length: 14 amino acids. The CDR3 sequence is CASSESSGLSEQFF. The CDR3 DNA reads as TGCGCCAGCAGTGAGTCGTCTGGTCTCAGTGAGCAGTTCTTC.

CDR3 region: CASSQERQSGGYTF. CDR3 DNA sequence: TGCGCCAGCAGCCAAGAGCGGCAAAGCGGTGGCTACACCTTC. The rearrangement uses TRBV4-1 and TRBJ1-2; no definite D call. This CDR3 contains 14 residues. Germline CDR1 and CDR2: MGHRA and YSYEKL. Trimming took off 0 bases at V and 7 bases at J, with 12 bases between the two ends.

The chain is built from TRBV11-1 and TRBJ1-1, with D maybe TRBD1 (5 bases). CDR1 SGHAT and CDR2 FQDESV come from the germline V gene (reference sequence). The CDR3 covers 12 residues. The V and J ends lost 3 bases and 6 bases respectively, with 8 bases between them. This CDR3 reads CASSFGHPEAFF. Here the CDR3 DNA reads TGTGCCAGCAGCTTTGGACACCCTGAAGCTTTCTTT.